Following are 8 T cell receptor beta chains from one sample sequenced in a study of control samples from healthy donors and cancer patients. Profiling relied on immunoSEQ multiplex PCR, and the TCRdb table lists in-frame clones only, not all of them. This sample carries 40,000 to 60,000 clones, about nine tenths of them seen once, and the ten largest clones take more than 13%. Material: PBMCs. These receptors all stem from a man between 60 and 75 years old with head and neck cancer.

This chain joins TRBV10-3 and TRBJ2-5, with no clear D. CDR3 length equals 16 residues. V lost 1 base, J lost 5 bases, and 17 bases lay in between. Germline lookup yields CDR1 ENHRY and CDR2 SYGVKD. DNA for the CDR3: TGTGCCATCAGTGAGTGGGCCGACCCGAGCCGGGAGACCCAGTACTTC. This sequence encodes CAISEWADPSRETQYF.

The chain has TRBV4-3 and TRBJ2-7, with 7 bases matching TRBD1. CDR3 length: 14 residues. The junction had 8 bases not matched to a gene; V was cut back by 5 bases and J by 4 bases. The germline V gene encodes CDR1 LGHNA and CDR2 YSLEER. The CDR3 reads CASSVWTGAYEQYF. CDR3 DNA: TGCGCCAGCAGCGTCTGGACAGGTGCTTACGAGCAGTACTTC.

The V and J genes are TRBV28 and TRBJ2-7; TRBD1 matches at 8 bases. Looked up from germline, CDR1 is MDHEN and CDR2 is SYDVKM. With V trimmed by 4 bases and J by 4 bases, 3 bases remained unmatched. The CDR3 loop spans 13 amino acids. CDR3 nucleotide sequence: TGTGCCAGCAGTTCAGGGGGCCAATACGAGCAGTACTTC. Protein product: CASSSGGQYEQYF. The full variable domain, its missing parts supplied by reference TRBV28 and TRBJ2-7, is DVKVTQSSRYLVKRTGEKVFLECVQDMDHENMFWYRQDPGLGLRLIYFSYDVKMKEKGDIPEGYSVSREKKERFSLILESASTNQTSMYLCASSSGGQYEQYFGPGTRLTVT.

The chain links TRBV6-5 to TRBJ1-6; 7 nucleotides align to TRBD1. CDR3 size: 15 residues. CDR1 and CDR2 from the germline V gene are MNHEY and SVGAGI. V was clipped by 0 bases and J by 8 bases; unmatched bases: 4. The CDR3 region is CASSYSGTVDSPLHF. DNA for the CDR3: TGTGCCAGCAGTTACTCGGGGACAGTTGATTCACCCCTCCACTTT.

The rearrangement joins TRBV4-2 to TRBJ2-2; 8 bases are shared with TRBD2. The CDR3 spans 18 residues. The germline V gene has CDR1 LGHNA and CDR2 YNFKEQ. The V gene end was trimmed by 1 base and the J gene end by 6 bases; junction bases not matched to a gene: 13. CDR3 loop: CASSQAPLTGGQAGELFF. The CDR3, as DNA: TGTGCCAGCAGCCAAGCTCCCCTAACGGGAGGGCAGGCCGGGGAGCTGTTTTTT.

This chain joins TRBV30 and TRBJ1-2, with 7 bases that match TRBD1. V lost 5 bases to trimming and J lost 4 bases; unmatched junction nucleotides: 4. This CDR3 is 12 amino acids long. The V gene's germline CDR1 is GTSNPN and CDR2 SVGIG (reference sequence). The CDR3 region has the DNA TGTGCCTGGGAGGGGGCTCGCTATGGCTACACCTTC. It translates to CAWEGARYGYTF.

The genes are TRBV5-1 and TRBJ2-2, with 9 bases fitting TRBD1. Per the germline V gene, CDR1 is SGHRS and CDR2 is YFSETQ. With V trimmed by 8 bases and J by 3 bases, 5 bases remained unmatched. The CDR3 covers 14 residues. For the CDR3, the DNA is TGCGCCAGTAACAGACAGGGGGACACCGGGGAGCTGTTTTTT. Amino acid sequence: CASNRQGDTGELFF.

The J gene is TRBJ2-3, the V gene TRBV5-1; the D gene is possibly TRBD2 (6 bases). The CDR3 has 14 amino acids. The V gene lost 4 bases and the J gene lost 1 base, with 10 bases spanning the gap. Germline CDR1 and CDR2: SGHRS and YFSETQ. This CDR3 reads CASSVQRGTDTQYF. The DNA of the CDR3 is TGCGCCAGCAGCGTGCAGCGGGGCACAGATACGCAGTATTTT.